This T cell receptor beta chain was identified in a study of neurological immune-mediated disorders. Across the study: The study included some 34 multiple sclerosis patients, some 30 relapsing-remitting and 3 secondary progressive.

This CDR3 region has 14 residues. The germline V and J ends were trimmed by 5 bases and 5 bases, with 13 bases remaining between them. CDR1 is SEHNR, CDR2 FQNEAQ, per germline (reference sequence). This clonotype was counted ten times or more. The antigen is unknown. Each TCR transcript was tagged with a 10-nucleotide random UMI during 5'RACE. TCRdb re-called the 5' RACE reads through MiXCR, storing one row per CDR3 protein. This sample has 66,000 or so distinct CDR3 sequences, with 4% to 6% found just once. Findings and limits, study-wide: HTLV-1-associated myelopathy showed the most TCR clonal expansion; multiple sclerosis the least, below healthy controls. None of the CDR3 amino acid sequences in expanded clones turned up in more than one subject, which points to private repertoires in all groups.

Sequenced input: PBMCs. This TCR was recovered from a woman aged 25 to 45 with multiple sclerosis. The chain recombines TRBV7-9 with TRBJ2-1; a possible D gene is TRBD2 (7 bases). CDR3 nucleotide sequence: TGTGCCAGCAGCCTCTACGGGGGGCACAATGAGCAGTTCTTC. It specifies CASSLYGGHNEQFF.